This T cell receptor (beta chain) is drawn from a study of regulatory T cells in long-lasting Graves disease (TCRdb year 2021). Study-wide context: Persistent Graves' disease meant more than 5 years of antithyroid drug treatment with TSH receptor autoantibodies that stayed positive. This study used TCR sequencing and RNA sequencing of peripheral blood to compare persistent Graves' disease patients against newly diagnosed Graves' disease patients. The study was conducted in China and was registered as a clinical trial. A total of about 33 samples underwent TCR sequencing, from around 13 patients with persistent Graves' disease and 20 or so patients with newly diagnosed Graves' disease. Antithyroid drugs had been taken for about 10.3 years on average by persistent Graves' disease patients in the clinical cohort. Results and caveats for the whole study, not just this receptor: Peripheral blood alone was examined, since thyroid tissue, which constituted the primary lesion, could not be accessed. TRBV28, TRBJ1-2 and TRBJ2-5 were preferentially used in persistent disease, while TRBV20-1 and TRBJ2-1 were favored in newly diagnosed disease. Patients with persistent disease shared more public clonotypes (roughly 2,900) than newly diagnosed patients did (around 1,000). The authors noted that the small sample size was a limitation that may lower accuracy. Only the TCR beta chain was sequenced and analyzed. Persistent Graves' disease patients showed lower TCR Shannon entropy and fewer highly expanded clones than newly diagnosed patients, suggesting clonal expansion.

The sample holds a few counts of this clonotype. Its antigen is currently not known. No base qualities exist here, and no much larger clone lies one base off it. Receptor amplification or capture employed multiplex PCR. The sequencer was an Illumina HiSeq 4000. To build TCR beta libraries, CDR3 regions were amplified by Arm-PCR using iRepertoire HTBI primers. Before sequencing, the PCR products went through gel purification. The paper's data handling went like this. Gene usage analysis of CDR3 amino acid clonotypes used the 60 to 75 TRBV and 11 to 15 TRBJ segments found across samples. Filtered high-quality paired reads were merged into contigs using COPE and FqMerger. BLAST was used to align contigs to the IMGT TRBV, TRBD and TRBJ reference genes, and CDR3 was defined following IMGT. Highly expanded clones were defined as clonotypes with a frequency above 0.1%. Shannon entropy was used to measure repertoire diversity, and the Gini coefficient was used to measure V-J evenness. A clonotype was considered public if more than one individual shared it. TCRdb's own reprocessing of the public reads used fastp at Q25 and MiXCR and kept productive beta chains. Rows are unified per CDR3 protein, each entry keeping the most common DNA and genes. The V and J calls were determined by TCRdb, not by the authors. The sample includes 350,000 to 500,000 distinct CDR3 sequences, with roughly 21% observed a single time. The ten biggest clones cover around an eighth of the sample.

V gives up 1 base and J gives up 5 bases, and the segment between their germline ends measures 5 bases. Reading from cysteine to phenylalanine, the CDR3 counts 12 amino acids. The CDR3 DNA has 36 bases and is translated from base 1. CDR1 and CDR2 are read off the germline V gene as SGHAT and FQNNGV. Read against the paper, the sample's time point label means: persistent/refractory GD, antithyroid drugs over 5 years with positive TRAb. RNA was extracted from PBMCs in TRIzol for both TCR sequencing and RNA sequencing. The diagnosis of Graves' disease was made according to American Thyroid Association guidelines. Patients for the study were recruited at an endocrinology department in Xi'an, China. From each patient, around 9 milliliters of peripheral blood was collected into an EDTA anticoagulant tube. Ficoll Paque Plus density gradient separation was used to isolate PBMCs, and no further T cell sorting was done. An Agilent 2100 Bioanalyzer and agarose gel were used to assess RNA quality, and a NanoDrop 2000 was used to measure RNA concentration.

The chain uses TRBV11-2 and TRBJ1-2, with the D gene too uncertain to name. The receptor was derived from a female donor with Graves disease. The material sequenced was peripheral blood mononuclear cells (PBMCs), taken when the disease was refractory, from a patient treated with antithyroid drugs. The base sequence is TGTGCCAGCAGCTTAGTAGAGTATGGCTACACCTTC. Translated, it reads CASSLVEYGYTF.